This passage covers 30 T cell receptor beta chains from one sample sequenced in a study of human CD4 T cells and Enterobacteriaceae. The memory gate held CD4+ cells that were not CD45RA+CCR7+CD95- naive cells, over 95% pure. Using immunoSEQ multiplex PCR, the repertoire was profiled, and TCRdb retains in-frame clones only, with some absent. The profile shows under 35,000 clones, approximately 80% of them singletons. The sample comprised memory CD4+ T cells from blood. These receptors originate from a human donor in good health.

The V and J genes are TRBV18 and TRBJ1-5; D unclear. Germline V gene lookup returns CDR1 KGHSH and CDR2 LQKENI. Between the trimmed V and J ends, which lost 2 bases and 0 bases, there was a span of 14 bases. This CDR3 comprises 17 residues. The CDR3 protein is CASSPRSAGNSNQPQHF. As DNA, the CDR3 is TGTGCCAGCTCACCAAGGTCAGCAGGAAATAGCAATCAGCCCCAGCATTTT.

The gene calls are TRBV7-9 and TRBJ2-3; 9 bases fit TRBD1. The CDR3 runs to 17 residues. Germline CDR1 SEHNR, CDR2 FQNEAQ (reference sequence). With V trimmed by 0 bases and J by 1 base, 5 bases remained unmatched. The CDR3 DNA follows: TGTGCCAGCAGCTTAGCCCTACACAGGGGGCGCACAGATACGCAGTATTTT. This codes for CASSLALHRGRTDTQYF.

The J gene is TRBJ1-2, the V gene TRBV6-5; 7 positions agree with TRBD1. CDR1 and CDR2 from the germline V gene are MNHEY and SVGAGI. The V and J ends lost 6 bases and 7 bases, in that order; junction bases with no gene match: 11. The CDR3 extends over 14 amino acids. DNA of the CDR3: TGTGCCAGCAGCTTACGGACAGGTGCGTCTGGCTACACCTTC. It codes for CASSLRTGASGYTF.

The V and J genes are TRBV19 and TRBJ1-1; no firm D call. The CDR3 sequence is 13 residues long. Germline values: CDR1 LNHDA, CDR2 SQIVND (reference sequence). The V end lost 3 bases, the J end lost 3 bases, and 8 bases lay between the germline ends. CDR3 loop: CASSITADTEAFF. Here the CDR3 DNA reads TGTGCCAGTAGTATCACAGCAGACACTGAAGCTTTCTTT. Drawing the rest from reference TRBV19 and TRBJ1-1, the complete variable domain is DGGITQSPKYLFRKEGQNVTLSCEQNLNHDAMYWYRQDPGQGLRLIYYSQIVNDFQKGDIAEGYSVSREKKESFPLTVTSAQKNPTAFYLCASSITADTEAFFGQGTRLTVV.

The gene calls are TRBV11-2 and TRBJ2-5, with unresolved D. This CDR3 spans 14 amino acids. Germline CDR1 SGHAT, CDR2 FQNNGV. Trimming removed 1 base at V and 5 bases at J, with 11 bases between. The CDR3: CASSLGLTGETQYF. The CDR3, as DNA: TGTGCCAGCAGCTTAGGTCTAACCGGGGAGACCCAGTACTTC.

CDR3 loop: CASSLSWAGGDEQYF. CDR3 bases: TGTGCCAGCAGCTTATCCTGGGCAGGGGGCGACGAGCAGTACTTC. The chain recombines TRBV11-1 with TRBJ2-7; 8 positions agree with TRBD1. The CDR3 extends over 15 amino acids. Germline V gene data show CDR1 as SGHAT and CDR2 as FQDESV (reference sequence). Trimming took 2 bases from V and 5 from J; bases not matched to a gene: 8.

The gene calls are TRBV10-3 and TRBJ2-1, with 9 bases matching TRBD2. The CDR3 is made up of 14 amino acids. CDR1 ENHRY and CDR2 SYGVKD come from the germline V gene. J lost 5 bases, V lost 6 bases, and 5 bases had no gene match. The CDR3 DNA is TGTGCCATCAGGGCGGGAGGGGGTCACAATGAGCAGTTCTTC. Translation gives CAIRAGGGHNEQFF.

This clone occurred a few times. This chain joins TRBV5-6 and TRBJ1-3; 9 positions agree with TRBD1. The CDR3 has 17 residues. Per the germline V gene, CDR1 is SGHDT and CDR2 is YYEEEE. Trimming took 4 bases from V and 1 from J; bases not matched to a gene: 9. CDR3 protein: CASSPGQGSVSGNTIYF. The CDR3 DNA reads as TGTGCCAGCAGCCCCGGACAGGGGTCGGTATCTGGAAACACCATATATTTT.

The V call is TRBV13, the J call TRBJ2-4; D is uncertain. Per the germline V gene, CDR1 is PRHDT and CDR2 is FYEKMQ (reference sequence). V shed 6 bases and J shed 1 base, with 7 bases lying between them. CDR3 length: 13 residues. CDR3 in DNA: TGTGCCAGCAGAGACGGGGCCAAAAACATTCAGTACTTC. Translation gives CASRDGAKNIQYF.

This sequence joins TRBV5-6 and TRBJ1-1; D possibly corresponds to TRBD1 (5 bases). V lost 0 bases and J lost 5, with 8 bases in between. Germline CDR1 SGHDT, CDR2 YYEEEE. The CDR3 sequence is 13 residues long. The CDR3 region has the DNA TGTGCCAGCAGCTTGGGTGGGGGAACTGAAGCTTTCTTT. Encoded protein: CASSLGGGTEAFF.

In its sample, this clone was seen once. The chain employs TRBV5-1 and TRBJ2-7, with D perhaps assigned TRBD1 or TRBD2 (6 bases each). The CDR3 has 14 amino acids. The V and J ends lost 3 bases and 6 bases respectively, with 16 bases between them. From germline, CDR1 is SGHRS and CDR2 YFSETQ. This chain's CDR3 is CASSSQGGPAEQYF. CDR3 in DNA: TGCGCCAGCAGCTCCCAAGGGGGGCCGGCCGAGCAGTACTTC.

This chain joins TRBV5-4 and TRBJ2-2; 9 positions agree with TRBD2. CDR1 and CDR2 (germline): SGHNT, YYREEE (reference sequence). Losses at the gene ends were 4 bases for V and 6 bases for J; bases not matched to a gene: 13. This CDR3 is 17 amino acids long. CDR3 in amino acids: CASSPRSGGVIPGELFF. Written as DNA, the CDR3 is TGTGCCAGCAGCCCTCGTAGCGGGGGAGTGATTCCCGGGGAGCTGTTTTTT.

This sequence joins TRBV2 and TRBJ2-3, with TRBD2 matching 8 bases. After removal of 8 bases from V and 5 bases from J, the junction contained 15 bases not matched to a gene. The V gene's germline CDR1 is SNHLY and CDR2 FYNNEI. The CDR3 length is 16 residues. This chain's CDR3 is CASGRDSGVAGDTQYF. The CDR3 DNA sequence: TGTGCCAGCGGGAGGGATAGCGGGGTAGCTGGAGATACGCAGTATTTT.

V gene TRBV9 combines with J gene TRBJ1-4, with unresolved D. The germline V gene has CDR1 SGDLS and CDR2 YYNGEE. Trimming took 3 bases from V and 0 from J, leaving 18 bases between them. This CDR3 comprises 18 residues. The CDR3 loop reads CASSGGFPGWTTNEKLFF. CDR3 DNA: TGTGCCAGCAGCGGAGGCTTCCCGGGGTGGACAACTAATGAAAAACTGTTTTTT.

The chain joins TRBV28 to TRBJ2-5; 12 bases are shared with TRBD1. V lost 5 bases, J lost 5 bases, and 6 bases stayed unmatched. Germline CDR1 MDHEN, CDR2 SYDVKM. The CDR3 length is 15 residues. This chain's CDR3 is CASSLGTGGVETQYF. In DNA form, the CDR3 reads TGTGCCAGCAGTCTAGGGACAGGGGGCGTGGAGACCCAGTACTTC.

This chain uses TRBV30 with TRBJ1-4; TRBD1 might be the D (6 bases). In germline, CDR1 is GTSNPN, CDR2 SVGIG (reference sequence). With 7 bases removed from V and 2 bases from J, the gap between germline ends came to 20 bases. This CDR3 spans 16 amino acids. The CDR3 sequence: CAYLPQGHGTNEKLFF. In DNA form, the CDR3 reads TGTGCCTACCTACCCCAGGGACACGGGACTAATGAAAAACTGTTTTTT.

The J gene is TRBJ2-1, the V gene TRBV4-2, with 7 bases that match TRBD2. CDR3 size: 15 residues. Germline loops: CDR1 LGHNA, CDR2 YNFKEQ. V lost 1 base and J lost 8; bases outside the gene matches: 8. CDR3 sequence reads: CASSQGLAGDYEQFF. CDR3 bases: TGTGCCAGCAGCCAAGGACTAGCCGGAGACTATGAGCAGTTCTTC.

The chain is built from TRBV2 and TRBJ1-1; 10 nucleotides align to TRBD1. The V gene's germline CDR1 is SNHLY and CDR2 FYNNEI. With 5 bases clipped from V and 4 bases from J, the junction kept 4 bases outside the gene matches. The length of the CDR3 is 14 residues. This CDR3 reads CASSLDRGRTEAFF. The CDR3 coding sequence is TGTGCCAGCAGTCTCGACAGGGGGCGCACTGAAGCTTTCTTT.

The rearrangement uses TRBV4-1 and TRBJ2-7; 8 nucleotides align to TRBD1. Per germline, CDR1 MGHRA and CDR2 YSYEKL. CDR3 length equals 15 residues. Germline trimming cut 4 bases from V and 4 bases from J; bases unmatched to any gene: 9. The CDR3 DNA follows: TGCGCCAGCAGCCTCTGGGACAGGCCCGCGTACGAGCAGTACTTC. It codes for CASSLWDRPAYEQYF.

The V and J genes are TRBV15 and TRBJ1-1; D gene ambiguous. Between the trimmed V and J ends, which lost 8 bases and 5 bases, there was a span of 18 bases. The CDR3 totals 14 residues. The V gene's germline CDR1 is LNHNV and CDR2 YYDKDF (reference sequence). CDR3 DNA sequence: TGTGCCACCGCGGGAGGTGGAAGCAGGACTGAAGCTTTCTTT. It translates to CATAGGGSRTEAFF.

In the case of this clone: Other DNA sequences of this sample code for an identical CDR3. The chain combines TRBV4-1 with TRBJ1-2, with TRBD1 as a possible D gene (6 bases). The V gene lost 0 bases and the J gene lost 4 bases, with 21 bases spanning the gap. Germline-derived CDR1 and CDR2 are MGHRA and YSYEKL. The CDR3 length is 18 residues. CDR3 nucleotides: TGCGCCAGCAGCCAAGAACTATCGGGGCAGGGGTCGTCCTATGGCTACACCTTC. Translation: CASSQELSGQGSSYGYTF.

J is TRBJ1-1 and V is TRBV10-2; D unresolved. This CDR3 contains 13 residues. The germline V gene encodes CDR1 WSHSY and CDR2 SAAADI. CDR3 nucleotides: TGCGCTTCGACTTCACAGACCAACACTGAAGCTTTCTTT. Residues: CASTSQTNTEAFF.

The chain recombines TRBV19 with TRBJ2-2, with a weak D call TRBD1 (6 bases). This CDR3 has 15 residues. Trimming shortened V by 1 base and J by 1 base, and 7 bases separated the two germline ends. Germline V lookup: CDR1 LNHDA, CDR2 SQIVND (reference sequence). The CDR3 loop is CASSIAGENTGELFF. The CDR3 nucleotides are TGTGCCAGTAGTATAGCAGGGGAGAACACCGGGGAGCTGTTTTTT.

This clone was observed once. The chain uses TRBV5-1 and TRBJ1-3; D perhaps matches TRBD1 (6 bases). The CDR3 is 14 residues long. The germline V gene encodes CDR1 SGHRS and CDR2 YFSETQ. The V and J ends lost 4 bases and 4 bases respectively, with 12 bases between them. CDR3 protein: CASSTGTPGNTIYF. The CDR3 nucleotides are TGCGCCAGCAGCACTGGGACACCAGGAAACACCATATATTTT.

The chain joins TRBV19 to TRBJ1-5, with D possibly TRBD1 on 6 matching bases. V gave up 10 bases and J gave up 6 bases, with 16 bases separating them. The length of the CDR3 is 13 residues. CDR1 is LNHDA and CDR2 is SQIVND in the germline V gene (reference sequence). DNA for the CDR3: TGTGCCACTATACAGGGTTTCGGTCAGCCCCAGCATTTT. Its protein is CATIQGFGQPQHF.

The V and J genes are TRBV12-5 and TRBJ2-3, with D tentatively TRBD1 (5 bases). The CDR3 spans 13 residues. V lost 6 bases to trimming and J lost 2 bases, with 9 bases between them. Germline CDR1 reads LGHNT; CDR2 reads FRNRAP. CDR3 amino acids: CASGQGVTDTQYF. The CDR3 bases are TGTGCTAGTGGCCAAGGGGTCACAGATACGCAGTATTTT. The complete variable domain, with remaining parts taken from reference TRBV12-5 and TRBJ2-3, reads DARVTQTPRHKVTEMGQEVTMRCQPILGHNTVFWYRQTMMQGLELLAYFRNRAPLDDSGMPKDRFSAEMPDATLATLKIQPSEPRDSAVYFCASGQGVTDTQYFGPGTRLTVL.

To note about this clone: A read error may account for a junction end that differs from germline. The chain carries TRBV5-1 and TRBJ2-1, with 14 bases matching TRBD2. The CDR3 is 16 amino acids. Germline lookup yields CDR1 SGHRS and CDR2 YFSETQ. The CDR3 reads CASILGTSGSINEQFF. The CDR3 DNA reads as TGCGCCAGCATCTTGGGGACTAGCGGGAGTATCAATGAGCAGTTCTTC.

The CDR3 DNA reads TGTGCCAGCAGCTTAGGCAGTGCTGGAAACACCATATATTTT. This gives the protein CASSLGSAGNTIYF. The rearrangement links TRBV7-2 to TRBJ1-3; D remains unclear. The CDR3 sequence is 14 residues long. CDR1 is SGHTA and CDR2 is FQGNSA in the germline V gene. Trimming took off 1 base at V and 2 bases at J, with 6 bases between the two ends.

The V and J genes are TRBV21-1 and TRBJ2-4. TRBV21-1 represents a pseudogene. The CDR3 contains 11 residues. The CDR3, as DNA: TGTGCCACCGACGTGAGAAACATTCAGTACTTC. Translating gives CATDVRNIQYF.

V usage is TRBV5-1 and J usage is TRBJ1-2; D gene uncertain. Germline V gene sequence: CDR1 SGHRS, CDR2 YFSETQ. CDR3 length: 13 residues. V lost 4 bases, J lost 4 bases, and 11 bases lay in between. CDR3 amino acids: CASSPLEGYGYTF. The CDR3 nucleotides are TGCGCCAGCAGCCCGCTAGAGGGCTATGGCTACACCTTC.